This T cell receptor (beta chain) was sequenced in a study of T cell changes during pregnancy in multiple sclerosis. Produced via immunoSEQ multiplex PCR; TCRdb's table is partial and in-frame only. The data contain approximately 83,000 clones, approximately 94% of them singletons. Germline V gene data show CDR1 as SNHLY and CDR2 as FYNNEI. Trimming shortened V by 4 bases and J by 6 bases, and 11 bases separated the two germline ends. The CDR3 covers 13 residues. Sequencing used peripheral blood, obtained in the third trimester of pregnancy. This chain connects TRBV2 to TRBJ2-3; D is ambiguous. The sequence came from a female donor with multiple sclerosis, enrolled in a pregnancy study. The CDR3 here is CASSAPSWDTQYF. The CDR3 DNA reads as TGTGCCAGCAGTGCTCCTAGTTGGGATACGCAGTATTTT. Complete variable domain (other parts from reference TRBV2 and TRBJ2-3): EPEVTQTPSHQVTQMGQEVILRCVPISNHLYFYWYRQILGQKVEFLVSFYNNEISEKSEIFDDQFSVERPDGSNFTLKIRSTKLEDSAMYFCASSAPSWDTQYFGPGTRLTVL.